A selection of T cell receptor beta chains follows, all from one sample in a study of glioma-infiltrating T cells. TCRdb re-derived calls from the multiplex PCR reads in MiXCR, one entry per CDR3 protein. The repertoire holds more than 350,000 distinct CDR3 sequences, 41% seen once, with about 12% in the top ten. The sample was glioma tissue, nonneoplastic brain tissue, or PBMCs (not recorded which). The receptor set was obtained from a human donor with low-grade glioma or glioblastoma, undergoing nonglioma brain surgery, or in good health (not recorded which). The CDR3 runs from the conserved cysteine through the conserved F or W. D genes are given only for firm matches. A clone size is listed for some rows: how often the clone was seen (once, few, many), or a class if it is expanded.

TRBJ2-2 . TRBV20-1 few CSARNRRRTGELFF TGCAGTGCTAGGAACAGGAGGCGGACCGGGGAGCTGTTTTTT
TRBJ2-7 TRBD2 TRBV27 many CASGRTSGTKSYEQYF TGTGCCAGCGGTAGGACTAGCGGGACGAAATCCTACGAGCAGTACTTC
TRBJ2-7 . TRBV6-2/TRBV6-3 . CASIYFSGYPYEQYF TGTGCCAGCATTTACTTCTCCGGTTACCCCTACGAGCAGTACTTC
TRBJ2-5 TRBD1 TRBV20-1 . CSAIGQAHETQYF TGCAGTGCAATAGGACAGGCGCATGAGACCCAGTACTTC
TRBJ2-7 . TRBV2 . CASITGRKVMAYEQYF TGTGCCAGCATTACTGGCCGGAAAGTGATGGCCTACGAGCAGTACTTC
TRBJ1-3 . TRBV6-1 . CASRLERMSSGNTIYF TGTGCCAGCAGACTTGAGAGGATGAGCTCTGGAAACACCATATATTTT
TRBJ1-2 . TRBV19 many CASTTSINYGYTF TGTGCCAGTACCACGAGTATTAACTATGGCTACACCTTC
TRBJ1-2 . TRBV10-3 few CAISGDSSGYTF TGTGCCATCAGTGGCGACAGCTCTGGCTACACCTTC
TRBJ1-1 . TRBV20-1 many CSARIQLNTEAFF TGCAGTGCTAGGATCCAGTTGAACACTGAAGCTTTCTTT
TRBJ2-5 . TRBV25-1 . CASSEGADWRETQYF TGTGCCAGCAGTGAAGGGGCGGACTGGCGGGAGACCCAGTACTTC
TRBJ2-3 . TRBV6-2/TRBV6-3 many CASSLLDADTQYF TGTGCCAGCAGTTTGCTCGACGCAGATACGCAGTATTTT
TRBJ2-7 TRBD1 TRBV7-9 few CASRSDRVSYEQYF TGTGCCAGCAGATCCGACAGGGTCTCCTACGAGCAGTACTTC
TRBJ2-5 . TRBV19 few CASSGLVRETQYF TGTGCCAGTAGCGGACTGGTCCGTGAGACCCAGTACTTC
TRBJ1-5 TRBD1 TRBV28 . CASSQTGLVGNQSQHF TGTGCCAGCAGTCAGACAGGGTTAGTGGGCAATCAGTCCCAGCATTTT
TRBJ2-3 TRBD2 TRBV7-2 many CASSLGSGASTDTQYF TGTGCCAGCAGCTTAGGCAGCGGGGCTAGCACAGATACGCAGTATTTT
TRBJ2-1 TRBD1 TRBV5-1 many CASSLEQGAYNEQFF TGCGCCAGCAGCTTGGAGCAGGGGGCCTACAATGAGCAGTTCTTC
TRBJ1-4 . TRBV7-9 . CASSLKNEKLFF TGTGCCAGCAGCTTGAAGAATGAAAAACTGTTTTTT
TRBJ1-4 . TRBV4-2 . CASSQDREATNEKLFF TGTGCCAGCAGCCAAGACAGGGAAGCGACTAATGAAAAACTGTTTTTT
TRBJ2-7 . TRBV7-7 few CASSSPPRTEQYF TGTGCTAGCAGCTCTCCGCCCCGTACCGAGCAGTACTTC
TRBJ1-1 TRBD1 TRBV5-4 . CASSSPFPTSTGDFAEAFF TGTGCCAGCAGTTCCCCCTTCCCAACATCGACAGGGGATTTCGCTGAAGCTTTCTTT
TRBJ2-3 TRBD2 TRBV6-4 once CASSESSGGSTDTQYF TGTGCCAGCAGTGAGTCTAGCGGGGGTAGCACAGATACGCAGTATTTT
TRBJ1-2 . TRBV18 few CASSPPGGEANYGYTF TGTGCCAGCTCACCACCGGGGGGCGAAGCTAACTATGGCTACACCTTC
TRBJ2-2 . TRBV28 . CASSPTGPFSIFSNTGELFF TGTGCCAGCAGTCCGACGGGTCCGTTTAGTATCTTCTCGAACACCGGGGAGCTGTTTTTT
TRBJ1-4 . TRBV25-1 . CASSVGQIKLFF TGTGCCAGCAGTGTTGGACAGATAAAACTGTTTTTT
TRBJ2-1 TRBD2 TRBV20-1 few CSAGLAPSRYNEQFF TGCAGTGCAGGACTAGCGCCGTCACGCTACAATGAGCAGTTCTTC
TRBJ1-2 . TRBV27 . CASSQRTGRTGYTF TGTGCCAGCAGTCAACGAACAGGTCGTACTGGCTACACCTTC
TRBJ1-2 . TRBV19 . CASSEYTRGYTF TGTGCCAGTAGTGAATACACGCGTGGCTACACCTTC
TRBJ1-2 TRBD1 TRBV4-1 . CASSQAGQDNYGYTF TGCGCCAGCAGCCAGGCGGGACAGGACAACTATGGCTACACCTTC
TRBJ2-7 . TRBV10-3 . CAISVLGLDEQYF TGTGCCATCAGTGTACTGGGATTAGACGAGCAGTACTTC
TRBJ2-7 . TRBV27 . CASSLQGTYGQYF TGTGCCAGCAGTTTACAGGGGACCTACGGGCAGTACTTC
TRBJ2-5 TRBD2 TRBV28 few CASSLGAGGRVQETQYF TGTGCCAGCAGTTTGGGGGCAGGCGGGAGGGTCCAAGAGACCCAGTACTTC
TRBJ2-7 . TRBV6-1 . CASSSGHGPAEQYF TGTGCCAGCAGTTCCGGACACGGCCCCGCCGAGCAGTACTTC
TRBJ2-5 . TRBV10-3 . CAIVDFLETQYF TGTGCCATAGTGGACTTTTTAGAGACCCAGTACTTC
TRBJ1-6 . TRBV7-2 few CASSLLRTVYNSPLHF TGTGCCAGCAGCTTGCTTCGGACAGTGTATAATTCACCCCTCCACTTT
TRBJ2-1 . TRBV24-1 . CATSDTDRYNEQFF TGTGCCACCAGTGATACTGACAGATACAATGAGCAGTTCTTC
TRBJ2-7 TRBD1 TRBV20-1 few CSARDGDRGLDEQYF TGCAGTGCTAGAGATGGGGACAGGGGGCTCGACGAGCAGTACTTC
TRBJ2-1 TRBD2 TRBV20-1 few CSARDRGTSGGNEQFF TGCAGTGCTAGGGATCGGGGGACTAGCGGGGGCAATGAGCAGTTCTTC
TRBJ1-2 TRBD1 TRBV6-6 many CASSYGTGGNYGYTF TGTGCCAGCAGTTACGGGACAGGGGGCAACTATGGCTACACCTTC
TRBJ1-1 TRBD1 TRBV7-2 few CASSPRTGWDTEAFF TGTGCCAGCAGCCCAAGGACAGGGTGGGACACTGAAGCTTTCTTT
TRBJ2-5 . TRBV5-6 few CASSIGWETQYF TGTGCCAGCAGCATAGGTTGGGAGACCCAGTACTTC
TRBJ2-6 . TRBV24-1 . CATSDYRAGANVLTF TGTGCCACCAGTGATTACAGGGCTGGGGCCAACGTCCTGACTTTC